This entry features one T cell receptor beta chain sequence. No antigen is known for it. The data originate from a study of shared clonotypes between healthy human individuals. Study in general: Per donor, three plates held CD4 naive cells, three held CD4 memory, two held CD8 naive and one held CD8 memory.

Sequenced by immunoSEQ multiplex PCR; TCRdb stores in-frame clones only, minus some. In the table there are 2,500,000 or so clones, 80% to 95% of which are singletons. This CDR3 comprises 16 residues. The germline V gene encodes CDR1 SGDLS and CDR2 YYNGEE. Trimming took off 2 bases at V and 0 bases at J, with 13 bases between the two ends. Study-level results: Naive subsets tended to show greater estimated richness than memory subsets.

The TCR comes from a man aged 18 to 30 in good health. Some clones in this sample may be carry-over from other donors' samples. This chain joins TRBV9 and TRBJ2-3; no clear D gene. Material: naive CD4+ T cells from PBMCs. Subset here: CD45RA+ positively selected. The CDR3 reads CASSVSRTQSTDTQYF. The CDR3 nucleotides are TGTGCCAGCAGCGTTTCCCGGACCCAAAGCACAGATACGCAGTATTTT.